The 5 T cell receptor beta chains given below trace back to one sample, sequenced in a study of cytomegalovirus exposure and HLA in healthy donors (dated by TCRdb to about 2017). Library generation was performed with the immunoSEQ multiplex PCR assay. TCRdb holds this immuneACCESS table with in-frame rearrangements only. Some clones are missing; in checked studies, unresolved V genes explain under half, and the rest has no known cause. The sample table shows more than 95,000 clones, and 89% are seen once. Roughly 2% of the sample belongs to the ten largest clones. Sequencing was performed on PBMCs. Receptor source: a woman aged 18-30 years in good health and CMV-seronegative.

The chain joins TRBV13 to TRBJ2-3; 10 bases fit TRBD2. V lost 3 bases to trimming and J lost 3 bases; unmatched junction nucleotides: 9. The CDR3 is 17 residues long. Germline V gene sequence: CDR1 PRHDT, CDR2 FYEKMQ (reference sequence). CDR3 nucleotide sequence: TGTGCCAGCAGCTTTCTCCCAGCGGGAGGGAGTACAGATACGCAGTATTTT. Encoded protein: CASSFLPAGGSTDTQYF.

The J gene is TRBJ2-3, the V gene TRBV6-5, with 8 bases fitting TRBD1. This CDR3 has 14 amino acids. Germline V CDR1 and CDR2: MNHEY, SVGAGI. V lost 5 bases to trimming and J lost 0 bases; unmatched junction nucleotides: 1. CDR3 in DNA: TGTGCCAGCAGTCGGACAGGGAGCACAGATACGCAGTATTTT. Translation: CASSRTGSTDTQYF.

V and J are TRBV12-5 and TRBJ2-7; possible D gene TRBD2, 6 bases. Looked up from germline, CDR1 is LGHNT and CDR2 is FRNRAP. V gave up 1 base and J gave up 2 bases, with 15 bases separating them. This CDR3 has 16 residues. The CDR3 region has the DNA TGTGCTAGTGGTTTGGCCTCCGGGACTGTAACCTACGAGCAGTACTTC. Protein sequence: CASGLASGTVTYEQYF.

The chain's CDR3 is CASSPLTGDGNTIYF. The CDR3 DNA follows: TGTGCCAGCAGCCCGCTGACAGGGGATGGAAACACCATATATTTT. V gene TRBV14 combines with J gene TRBJ1-3; 8 nucleotides match TRBD1. CDR1 and CDR2 (germline): SGHDN, FVKESK. V trimming: 4 bases; J trimming: 3 bases; junction bases outside the gene matches: 5. The CDR3 consists of 15 residues.

This clone has more than one count but fewer than ten. The rearrangement links TRBV28 to TRBJ2-2; TRBD2 is a possible D gene (6 bases). CDR3 length: 18 amino acids. V lost 8 bases to trimming and J lost 9 bases, with 31 bases between them. Germline V lookup: CDR1 MDHEN, CDR2 SYDVKM. CDR3 in DNA: TGTGCCAGCGCTGACGGGAGACACACTTACACCTCCAAGAGGGAGCTGTTTTTT. Its translation: CASADGRHTYTSKRELFF.